These T cell receptor beta chains were read from a single sample in a study of cytomegalovirus exposure and HLA in healthy donors. Method: immunoSEQ multiplex PCR; TCRdb's copy keeps in-frame clones and lacks some. The sample lists approximately 150,000 clones, over 60% occurring once. The sequenced material came from PBMCs. The receptors here all came from a male donor in good health and CMV-seronegative. The CDR3 runs from the conserved cysteine through the conserved F or W. D genes are given only for firm matches. Size values are once, few and many counts, or a class for expanded clones, and some rows have none.

V: TRBV2
J: TRBJ1-2
D: .
size: .
DNA: TGTGCCAGCAGTGATCCTGCTACCCCACTGGACTATGGCTACACCTTC
CDR3: CASSDPATPLDYGYTF

V: TRBV6-1
J: TRBJ2-7
D: TRBD2
size: .
DNA: TGTGCCAGCAGCAGGGGGACTAGCGGGGAGGTGGAGCAGTACTTC
CDR3: CASSRGTSGEVEQYF

V: TRBV7-8
J: TRBJ1-6
D: .
size: .
DNA: TGTGCCAGCAGCTTAATTAACTGGAATTCACCCCTCCACTTT
CDR3: CASSLINWNSPLHF

V: TRBV28
J: TRBJ2-3
D: .
size: .
DNA: TGTGCCAGCACCCCTAGTTGGCCGACGGGGCAGTATTTT
CDR3: CASTPSWPTGQYF

V: TRBV9
J: TRBJ2-7
D: .
size: few
DNA: TGTGCCAGCAGCGTAGCCCCAAACCAGGGGGAGCAGTACTTC
CDR3: CASSVAPNQGEQYF

V: TRBV11-2
J: TRBJ2-1
D: .
size: .
DNA: TGTGCCAGCAGCTTAGTGGGCGGGGTATACAATGAGCAGTTCTTC
CDR3: CASSLVGGVYNEQFF

V: TRBV5-4
J: TRBJ2-4
D: .
size: .
DNA: TGTGCCAGCAGCCTCCCGAGCCAGGGGAAAAACATTCAGTACTTC
CDR3: CASSLPSQGKNIQYF

V: TRBV7-3
J: TRBJ2-1
D: TRBD2
size: .
DNA: TGTGCCAGCAGCTTACGAGGGACTAACAATGAGCAGTTCTTC
CDR3: CASSLRGTNNEQFF

V: TRBV5-6
J: TRBJ2-3
D: .
size: .
DNA: TGTGCCAGCAGCTTTGCGGGGCCAGATACGCAGTATTTT
CDR3: CASSFAGPDTQYF

V: TRBV6-6
J: TRBJ1-4
D: TRBD1
size: once
DNA: TGTGCCACACAGGGGTATAGTGAAAAACTGTTTTTT
CDR3: CATQGYSEKLFF

V: TRBV5-1
J: TRBJ2-7
D: TRBD2
size: .
DNA: TGCGCCAGCAGCCCGGGACTAGCGGGGTCTGGGGAGCAGTACTTC
CDR3: CASSPGLAGSGEQYF

V: TRBV5-1
J: TRBJ2-7
D: .
size: .
DNA: TGCGCCAGCAGCCTCTCGGGAGCGAAACGCGATTACGAGCAGTACTTC
CDR3: CASSLSGAKRDYEQYF

V: TRBV19
J: TRBJ1-5
D: TRBD1
size: .
DNA: TGTGCCACCGCTTTGACAGGGAGTCAGCCCCAGCATTTT
CDR3: CATALTGSQPQHF

V: TRBV6-1
J: TRBJ2-7
D: .
size: .
DNA: TGTGCCAGCAGGACCGGGACCTACGAGCAGTACTTC
CDR3: CASRTGTYEQYF

V: TRBV28
J: TRBJ2-7
D: .
size: .
DNA: TGTGCCAGCAGTTTCGGAGGGCCGTTCTCCTACGAGCAGTACTTC
CDR3: CASSFGGPFSYEQYF

V: TRBV19
J: TRBJ2-1
D: .
size: .
DNA: TGTGCCAGTAGCAAAGAGGGAGTTGAGCAGTTCTTC
CDR3: CASSKEGVEQFF

V: TRBV9
J: TRBJ2-2
D: .
size: .
DNA: TGTGCCAGCAGCGGATCAGCGAACACCGGGGAGCTGTTTTTT
CDR3: CASSGSANTGELFF

V: TRBV18
J: TRBJ1-1
D: .
size: .
DNA: TGTGCCAGCTCACCCTCCCCCGCCGGGGACACTGAAGCTTTCTTT
CDR3: CASSPSPAGDTEAFF

V: TRBV4-3
J: TRBJ2-5
D: .
size: .
DNA: TGCGCCAGCAGCCAAGATCCCAGGGGGGAAGAGACCCAGTACTTC
CDR3: CASSQDPRGEETQYF

V: TRBV4-2
J: TRBJ2-3
D: TRBD2
size: .
DNA: TGTGCCAGCAGCAGAAAGCCCGTGGGGACTAGCGTGGCAGATACGCAGTATTTT
CDR3: CASSRKPVGTSVADTQYF

V: TRBV19
J: TRBJ2-7
D: .
size: .
DNA: TGTGCCAGTAGTATAGATCTCATGGGAGATGGCGACGAGCAGTACTTC
CDR3: CASSIDLMGDGDEQYF

V: TRBV28
J: TRBJ2-1
D: .
size: .
DNA: TGTGCCAGCAGCTGGGGGACTGTAAATGAGCAGTTCTTC
CDR3: CASSWGTVNEQFF

V: TRBV28
J: TRBJ2-3
D: TRBD1
size: few
DNA: TGTGCCAGCAGTTTACCTCGACAGGGGGCGACAGATACGCAGTATTTT
CDR3: CASSLPRQGATDTQYF

V: TRBV7-9
J: TRBJ1-2
D: TRBD1
size: once
DNA: TGTGCCAGCAGCTCCCAGACAGGGGGAGGCGGCTACACCTTC
CDR3: CASSSQTGGGGYTF

V: TRBV15
J: TRBJ1-1
D: .
size: .
DNA: TGTGCCACCAGATTCGACACTGAAGCTTTCTTT
CDR3: CATRFDTEAFF

V: TRBV9
J: TRBJ2-5
D: TRBD2
size: .
DNA: TGTGCCAGCAGCGGCCTACTAGCGGGAGGGCCGGAGACCCAGTACTTC
CDR3: CASSGLLAGGPETQYF

V: TRBV9
J: TRBJ2-3
D: TRBD2
size: .
DNA: TGTGCCAGCAGCTCCCCGGATAGCGGGGGGGCTGCAGATACGCAGTATTTT
CDR3: CASSSPDSGGAADTQYF

V: TRBV6-4
J: TRBJ2-3
D: TRBD2
size: .
DNA: TGTGCCAGCAGTGCGGGGGAGGGGACAGATACGCAGTATTTT
CDR3: CASSAGEGTDTQYF

V: TRBV6-1
J: TRBJ2-6
D: .
size: few
DNA: TGTGCCAGCAGTGAAGCGTTCGCTGGGGCCAACGTCCTGACTTTC
CDR3: CASSEAFAGANVLTF

V: TRBV10-3
J: TRBJ1-2
D: .
size: .
DNA: TGTGCCACCGTGGGACATAACTATGGCTACACCTTC
CDR3: CATVGHNYGYTF

V: TRBV5-1
J: TRBJ2-7
D: .
size: .
DNA: TGCGCCAGCAGCTTGGCCCCCGGTCTCTCCTACGAGCAGTACTTC
CDR3: CASSLAPGLSYEQYF

V: TRBV7-2
J: TRBJ1-5
D: TRBD1
size: .
DNA: TGTGCCAGCAGCGTAGCGGGACAGTTGGATCAGCCCCAGCATTTT
CDR3: CASSVAGQLDQPQHF

V: TRBV29-1
J: TRBJ1-2
D: TRBD1
size: .
DNA: TGCAGCGTTGAGGAGAGGGACAGGGGCGGCTACACCTTC
CDR3: CSVEERDRGGYTF

V: TRBV6-5
J: TRBJ1-6
D: TRBD1
size: .
DNA: TGTGCCAGCAGTCGACAGGGTGGGAATTCACCCCTCCACTTT
CDR3: CASSRQGGNSPLHF

V: TRBV18
J: TRBJ2-2
D: TRBD1
size: .
DNA: TGTGCCAGCTCACGACAGGGGGCTGACACCGGGGAGCTGTTTTTT
CDR3: CASSRQGADTGELFF

V: TRBV5-1
J: TRBJ1-1
D: TRBD1
size: .
DNA: TGCGCCAGCAGCTTCGCATCCGGGACAGGGACCACTGAAGCTTTCTTT
CDR3: CASSFASGTGTTEAFF